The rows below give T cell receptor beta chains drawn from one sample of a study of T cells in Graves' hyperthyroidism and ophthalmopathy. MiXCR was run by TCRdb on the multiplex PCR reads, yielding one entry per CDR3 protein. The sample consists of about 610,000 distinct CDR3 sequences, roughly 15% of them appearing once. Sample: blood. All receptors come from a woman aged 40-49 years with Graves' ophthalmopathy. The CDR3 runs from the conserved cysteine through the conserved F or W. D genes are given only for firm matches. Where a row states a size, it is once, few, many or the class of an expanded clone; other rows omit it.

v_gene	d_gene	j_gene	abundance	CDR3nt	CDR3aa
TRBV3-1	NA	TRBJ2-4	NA	TGTGCCAGCAGCCAAGGTGAGCTAGCCAAAAACATTCAGTACTTC	CASSQGELAKNIQYF
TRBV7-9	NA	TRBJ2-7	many	TGTGCCAGCAGCTTGGGGGAATTTTCCTACGAGCAGTACTTC	CASSLGEFSYEQYF
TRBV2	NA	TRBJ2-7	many	TGTGCCAGCAGTGAAAGCCGCGCCACCTACGAGCAGTACTTC	CASSESRATYEQYF
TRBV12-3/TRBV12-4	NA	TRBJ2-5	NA	TGTGCCAGCAGTTTTACAGCCGTCCTAGGGAGAGGCCAGTACTTC	CASSFTAVLGRGQYF
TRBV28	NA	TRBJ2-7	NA	TGTGCCAGCAGGGGGACCGAGGGACCCCACGAGCAGTACTTC	CASRGTEGPHEQYF
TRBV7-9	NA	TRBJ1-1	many	TGTGCCAGCAGCCCGAAGGGGGGGAACACTGAAGCTTTCTTT	CASSPKGGNTEAFF
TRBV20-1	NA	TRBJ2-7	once	TGCAGTGCTAGAGATTTCGGGAGCTTTAGCGAGCAGTACTTC	CSARDFGSFSEQYF
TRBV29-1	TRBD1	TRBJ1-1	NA	TGCAGCGTTGAAGAGGACAGGGTAGCGACTGAAGCTTTCTTT	CSVEEDRVATEAFF
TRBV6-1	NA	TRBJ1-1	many	TGTGCCAGCAGTGAAGCGCTTCGGACTGAAGCTTTCTTT	CASSEALRTEAFF
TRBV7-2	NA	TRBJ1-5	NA	TGTGCCAGCAGCTTAGTGTACGACCAGCCCCAGCATTTT	CASSLVYDQPQHF
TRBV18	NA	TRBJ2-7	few	TGTGCCAGCTCACCCGAATCGACGGGCCCCTACGAGCAGTACTTC	CASSPESTGPYEQYF
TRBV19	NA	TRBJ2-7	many	TGTGCCAGTAGCAGGGGGGGCGACTCCTACGAGCAGTACTTC	CASSRGGDSYEQYF
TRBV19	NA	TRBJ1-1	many	TGTGCCAGTAGTCCACTTTGGGGGGACACTGAAGCTTTCTTT	CASSPLWGDTEAFF
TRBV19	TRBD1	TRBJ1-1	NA	TGTGCCAGTAGTATTCAGGGGGATAGCACTGAAGCTTTCTTT	CASSIQGDSTEAFF
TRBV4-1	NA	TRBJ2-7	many	TGCGCCAGCAGCATTCCGAGTGCCAGCAGCTACGAGCAGTACTTC	CASSIPSASSYEQYF
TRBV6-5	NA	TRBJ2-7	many	TGTGCCAGCAGTAGGTCCCTGGGAGGCTACGAGCAGTACTTC	CASSRSLGGYEQYF